The 15 T cell receptor beta chains presented below share a single source sample, sequenced in a study of CD8+CD57+ T cells in acquired aplastic anemia. Profiling that covered TCR beta VDJ and CDR3 relied on genomic DNA as its template. TCRdb recomputed calls from the reads with MiXCR, one row per CDR3 protein. The data show 300,000 or so distinct CDR3 sequences, 56% seen once. Input material: sorted CD4+, CD8+, or CD8+CD57+ T cells (not recorded which) from PBMCs. The receptors originated from a human donor with severe aplastic anemia or a healthy control (not recorded which).

This clonotype was counted only a few times. The rearrangement uses TRBV11-3 and TRBJ2-1, with D perhaps assigned TRBD1 or TRBD2 (5 bases each). V lost 6 bases and J lost 7, with 10 bases in between. From germline, CDR1 is SGHNT and CDR2 YENEEA. This CDR3 is built from 12 residues. CDR3 sequence: CASREAGNEQFF. CDR3 in DNA: TGTGCCAGCAGGGAGGCAGGGAATGAGCAGTTCTTC.

On this clonotype itself: A much larger clone is a single base away; this may be a read error. This rearrangement joins TRBV12-3 or TRBV12-4 to TRBJ2-7, with D perhaps matching TRBD1 (5 bases). Trimming shortened V by 7 bases and J by 6 bases, and 16 bases separated the two germline ends. The CDR3 runs 13 residues. The CDR3 protein is CASTPPDNPEQYF. CDR3 nucleotides: TGTGCCAGCACCCCCCCGGACAATCCCGAGCAGTACTTC.

This sequence joins TRBV7-9 and TRBJ1-6; a weak D match, TRBD1 (6 bases). The germline V and J ends were trimmed by 2 bases and 8 bases, with 16 bases remaining between them. Per germline, CDR1 SEHNR and CDR2 FQNEAQ (reference sequence). This CDR3 region has 16 residues. The CDR3 region is CASSLIVQGGHSPLHF. CDR3 DNA sequence: TGTGCCAGCAGCTTAATAGTACAGGGAGGACATTCACCCCTCCACTTT.

This clonotype was seen repeatedly, ten times or more. The V and J genes are TRBV19 and TRBJ2-5; tentative D call: TRBD2 (6 bases). The length of the CDR3 is 13 residues. Trimming stripped 7 bases from V and 5 bases from J, with 14 bases between. Germline values: CDR1 LNHDA, CDR2 SQIVND (reference sequence). CDR3 coding DNA: TGTGCCAGTACCCCGACTAGTCGGGAGACCCAGTACTTC. It specifies CASTPTSRETQYF.

The table lists this clonotype with many counts. The chain couples TRBV6-2 or TRBV6-3 to TRBJ1-1; D perhaps matches TRBD1 (6 bases). Germline assignment: CDR1 MNHEY and CDR2 SVGEGT. The V end was cut by 7 bases, the J end by 1 base, with 13 bases between. The CDR3 is 14 residues long. The CDR3 is CASIPRGRNTEAFF. The CDR3 DNA reads as TGTGCCAGCATTCCCAGGGGACGGAACACTGAAGCTTTCTTT.

V usage is TRBV20-1 and J usage is TRBJ2-5; D remains ambiguous. CDR1 DFQATT and CDR2 SNEGSKA come from the germline V gene (reference sequence). V was clipped by 6 bases and J by 4 bases, with 18 bases between them. The CDR3 sequence is 14 residues long. CDR3 in amino acids: CSAPNPRRSETQYF. The CDR3, as DNA: TGCAGTGCGCCAAATCCACGAAGGTCAGAGACCCAGTACTTC.

This clonotype was picked up a small number of times. The chain couples TRBV20-1 to TRBJ2-5; no definite D call. The germline V and J ends were trimmed by 0 bases and 5 bases, with 4 bases remaining between them. Germline values: CDR1 DFQATT, CDR2 SNEGSKA (reference sequence). The CDR3 length is 11 residues. CDR3 coding DNA: TGCAGTGCTAGAGAGGGGGAGACCCAGTACTTC. Translating gives CSAREGETQYF.

V and J are TRBV5-8 and TRBJ2-3; 10 nucleotides agree with TRBD1. Per germline, CDR1 SGHTS and CDR2 YDEGEE. Trimming took 4 bases from V and 2 from J; bases not matched to a gene: 7. CDR3 length equals 16 residues. The DNA of the CDR3 is TGTGCCAGCAGCCCCCGGGACAGGGGTTACACAGATACGCAGTATTTT. The encoded protein is CASSPRDRGYTDTQYF.

V and J are TRBV7-2 and TRBJ2-3; 7 bases agree with TRBD2. CDR1 is SGHTA, CDR2 FQGNSA, per germline. The trim removed 3 bases at V and 5 bases at J, leaving 17 bases unmatched. This CDR3 is 18 amino acids long. The CDR3 DNA follows: TGTGCCAGCAGCTTCAAATCCGGCGGCGGGAGCTCTGGAGATACGCAGTATTTT. Translated, it gives CASSFKSGGGSSGDTQYF.

As to this clonotype: At one end the junction does not follow the germline gene, possibly because of a read error. This chain links TRBV2 with TRBJ2-5, with 7 bases matching TRBD1. The germline gives CDR1 SNHLY, CDR2 FYNNEI. There are 10 residues in the CDR3. The chain's CDR3 is CACRGQNQYF. The CDR3 bases are TGTGCCTGCAGGGGACAGAATCAGTACTTC.

This clonotype was counted at least ten times. The V call is TRBV15, the J call TRBJ1-6, with D unclear. Trimming took off 0 bases at V and 14 bases at J, with 8 bases between the two ends. This CDR3 is built from 12 residues. Germline V gene lookup returns CDR1 LNHNV and CDR2 YYDKDF (reference sequence). CDR3 bases: TGTGCCACCAGCAGAGATCATTTTGCCCTCCACTTT. Its protein is CATSRDHFALHF.

This clonotype was counted between two and nine times. The chain uses TRBV7-2 and TRBJ2-1; D might be TRBD1 (6 bases). Germline CDR1 and CDR2: SGHTA and FQGNSA. The ends were cut back, 4 bases at V and 9 bases at J, with 16 bases in the middle. The CDR3 spans 14 residues. CDR3 in DNA: TGTGCCAGCAGCTCCCTACATAGGGACACTGAGCAGTTCTTC. Translated, it gives CASSSLHRDTEQFF.

This clonotype has at least ten counts. The rearrangement uses TRBV20-1 and TRBJ1-5, with D perhaps TRBD1 (6 bases). Per the germline V gene, CDR1 is DFQATT and CDR2 is SNEGSKA (reference sequence). Deletions cut 3 bases from V and 4 bases from J, with 13 bases between. This CDR3 has 14 amino acids. CDR3 residues: CSASVGARNQPQHF. In nucleotides, the CDR3 is TGCAGTGCTAGCGTGGGGGCAAGAAATCAGCCCCAGCATTTT.

The sample holds one count of this clonotype. This chain uses TRBV2 with TRBJ1-4, with no clear D. This CDR3 spans 16 amino acids. Germline CDR1 reads SNHLY; CDR2 reads FYNNEI. Trimming removed 2 bases at V and 0 bases at J, with 10 bases between. In DNA form, the CDR3 reads TGTGCCAGCAGTGAAAGGCAGGAGGCAACTAATGAAAAACTGTTTTTT. Amino acid sequence: CASSERQEATNEKLFF.

The genes are TRBV7-9 and TRBJ1-1; D perhaps matches TRBD1 (5 bases). Trimming shortened V by 0 bases and J by 6 bases, and 14 bases separated the two germline ends. The V gene's germline CDR1 is SEHNR and CDR2 FQNEAQ (reference sequence). The CDR3 runs to 15 residues. DNA of the CDR3: TGTGCCAGCAGCTTAGCGTATTCGGCAGGGCCTGAAGCTTTCTTT. This translates into CASSLAYSAGPEAFF.